This entry concerns a single T cell receptor beta chain. What it binds is unknown. It was with 60 Vbeta and 13 Jbeta primers that the PCR ran. The repertoire was sequenced with immunoSEQ multiplex PCR; TCRdb's copy has only in-frame clones and lacks some. Of about 160,000 clones in the sample, 77% were seen once. The CDR3 has 15 residues. Germline V CDR1 and CDR2: SGDLS, YYNGEE. The V gene lost 0 bases and the J gene lost 0 bases, with 7 bases spanning the gap. This entry belongs to a study of cytomegalovirus exposure and HLA in healthy donors. Study-level points and caveats: Later analysis reportedly placed an Asian-associated ancestry cluster below the approximately 680-donor mean in N-insertions. Exclusion applied to some V segments, including TRBV6-2 and TRBV6-3, as they were indistinguishable. Clonal expansion was found to be greater in HLA-associated TCR beta chains than in equally common others in a later analysis.

Sequences were obtained from PBMCs. The V call is TRBV9, the J call TRBJ1-3; D remains unclear. This sequence was found in a man in his forties or fifties in good health and CMV-seropositive. The CDR3 protein is CASSVDISSGNTIYF. DNA of the CDR3: TGTGCCAGCAGCGTAGACATTTCCTCTGGAAACACCATATATTTT.